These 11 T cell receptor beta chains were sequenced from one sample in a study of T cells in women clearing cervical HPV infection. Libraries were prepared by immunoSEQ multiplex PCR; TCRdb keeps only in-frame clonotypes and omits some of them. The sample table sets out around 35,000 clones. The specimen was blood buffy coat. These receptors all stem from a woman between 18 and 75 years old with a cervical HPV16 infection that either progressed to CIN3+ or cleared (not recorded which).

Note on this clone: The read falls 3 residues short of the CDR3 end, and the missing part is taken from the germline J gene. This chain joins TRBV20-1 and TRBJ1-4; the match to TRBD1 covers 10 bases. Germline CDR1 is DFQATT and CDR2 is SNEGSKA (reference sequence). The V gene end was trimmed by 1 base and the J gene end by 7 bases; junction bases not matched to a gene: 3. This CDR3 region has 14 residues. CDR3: CSARGGQGIEKLFF. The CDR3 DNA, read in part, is TGCAGTGCTAGAGGGGGACAGGGGATTGAAAAA.

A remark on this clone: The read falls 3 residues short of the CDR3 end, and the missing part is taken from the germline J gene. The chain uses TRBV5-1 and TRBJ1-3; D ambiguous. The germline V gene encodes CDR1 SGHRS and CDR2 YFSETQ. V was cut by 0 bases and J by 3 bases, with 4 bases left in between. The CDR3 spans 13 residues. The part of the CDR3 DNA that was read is TGCGCCAGCAGCTTGGAATATGGAAACACC. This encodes CASSLEYGNT. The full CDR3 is CASSLEYGNTIYF.

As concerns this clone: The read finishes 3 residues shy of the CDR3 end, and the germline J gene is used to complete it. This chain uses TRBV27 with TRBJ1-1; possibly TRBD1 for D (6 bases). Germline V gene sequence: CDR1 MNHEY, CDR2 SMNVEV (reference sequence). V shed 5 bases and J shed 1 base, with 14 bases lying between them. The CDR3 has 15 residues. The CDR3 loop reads CASSPLGGANTEAFF. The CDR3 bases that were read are TGTGCCAGCAGTCCCCTGGGGGGGGCGAACACTGAA.

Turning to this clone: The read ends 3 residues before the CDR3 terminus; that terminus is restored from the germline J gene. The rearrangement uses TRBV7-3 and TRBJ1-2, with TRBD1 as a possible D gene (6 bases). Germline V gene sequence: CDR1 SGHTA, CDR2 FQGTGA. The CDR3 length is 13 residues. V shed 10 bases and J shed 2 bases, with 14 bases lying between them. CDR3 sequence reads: CAKNRVGNYGYTF. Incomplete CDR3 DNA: TGTGCCAAAAACAGGGTAGGGAACTATGGC.

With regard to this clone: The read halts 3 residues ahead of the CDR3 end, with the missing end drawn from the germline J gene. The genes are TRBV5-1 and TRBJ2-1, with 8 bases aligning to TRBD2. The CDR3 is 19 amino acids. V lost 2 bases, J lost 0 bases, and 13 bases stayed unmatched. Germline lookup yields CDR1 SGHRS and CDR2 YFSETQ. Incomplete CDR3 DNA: TGCGCCAGCAGCTTAACGGGGGGGCCTTTTGCTAGCTCCTACAATGAG. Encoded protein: CASSLTGGPFASSYNE. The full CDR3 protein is CASSLTGGPFASSYNEQFF.

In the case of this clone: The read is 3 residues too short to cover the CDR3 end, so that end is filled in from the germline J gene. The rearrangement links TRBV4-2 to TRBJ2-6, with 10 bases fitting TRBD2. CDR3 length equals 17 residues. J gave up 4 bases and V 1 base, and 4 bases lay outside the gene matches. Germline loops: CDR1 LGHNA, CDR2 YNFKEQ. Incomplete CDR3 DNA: TGTGCCAGCAGCCAAGCAGCGGGAGGGCCCGGGGCCAACGTC. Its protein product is CASSQAAGGPGANV. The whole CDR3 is CASSQAAGGPGANVLTF.

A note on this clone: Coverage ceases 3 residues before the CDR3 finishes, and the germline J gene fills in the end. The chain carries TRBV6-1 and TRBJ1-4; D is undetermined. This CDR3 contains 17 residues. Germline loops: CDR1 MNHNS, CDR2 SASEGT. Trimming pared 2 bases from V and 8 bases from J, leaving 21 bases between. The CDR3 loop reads CASSESKSGMFGEKLFF. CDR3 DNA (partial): TGTGCCAGCAGTGAATCTAAATCAGGCATGTTTGGGGAAAAA.

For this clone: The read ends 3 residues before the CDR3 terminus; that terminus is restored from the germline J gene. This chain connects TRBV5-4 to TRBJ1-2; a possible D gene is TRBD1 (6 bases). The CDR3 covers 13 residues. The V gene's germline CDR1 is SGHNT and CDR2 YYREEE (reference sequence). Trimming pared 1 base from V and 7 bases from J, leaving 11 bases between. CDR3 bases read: TGTGCCAGCAGCTTGCGGGGGGCCCCTGGC. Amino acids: CASSLRGAPG. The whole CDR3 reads CASSLRGAPGYTF. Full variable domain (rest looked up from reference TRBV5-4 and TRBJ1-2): ETGVTQSPTHLIKTRGQQVTLRCSSQSGHNTVSWYQQALGQGPQFIFQYYREEENGRGNFPPRFSGLQFPNYSSELNVNALELDDSALYLCASSLRGAPGYTFGSGTRLTVV.

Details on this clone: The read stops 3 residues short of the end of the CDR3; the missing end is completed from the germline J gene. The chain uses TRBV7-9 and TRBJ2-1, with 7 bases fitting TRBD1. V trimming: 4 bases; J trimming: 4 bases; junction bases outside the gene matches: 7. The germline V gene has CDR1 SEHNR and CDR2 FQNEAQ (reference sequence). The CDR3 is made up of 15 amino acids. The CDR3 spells CASSSKTGFYNEQFF. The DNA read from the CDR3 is TGTGCCAGCAGCTCTAAGACAGGGTTTTACAATGAG.

CDR3 DNA, as far as it was read: TGTGCCTGGAGGCCGGGGAACTCCTACGAG. Protein sequence: CAWRPGNSYE. In full, the CDR3 reads CAWRPGNSYEQYF. This chain links TRBV30 with TRBJ2-7; D is possibly TRBD2 (5 bases). The read falls 3 residues short of the CDR3 end, and the missing part is taken from the germline J gene. Trimming pared 3 bases from V and 0 bases from J, leaving 9 bases between. The CDR3 has 13 amino acids. CDR1 and CDR2 (germline): GTSNPN, SVGIG (reference sequence).

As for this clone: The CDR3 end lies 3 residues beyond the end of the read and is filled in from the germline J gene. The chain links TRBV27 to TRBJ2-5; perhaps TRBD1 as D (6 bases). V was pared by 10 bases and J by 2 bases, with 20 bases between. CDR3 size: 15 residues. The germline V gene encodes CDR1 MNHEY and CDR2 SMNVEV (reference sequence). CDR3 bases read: TGTGCCACCACAGATAACCCAGGACAGCAAGAGACC. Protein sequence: CATTDNPGQQET. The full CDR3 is CATTDNPGQQETQYF.